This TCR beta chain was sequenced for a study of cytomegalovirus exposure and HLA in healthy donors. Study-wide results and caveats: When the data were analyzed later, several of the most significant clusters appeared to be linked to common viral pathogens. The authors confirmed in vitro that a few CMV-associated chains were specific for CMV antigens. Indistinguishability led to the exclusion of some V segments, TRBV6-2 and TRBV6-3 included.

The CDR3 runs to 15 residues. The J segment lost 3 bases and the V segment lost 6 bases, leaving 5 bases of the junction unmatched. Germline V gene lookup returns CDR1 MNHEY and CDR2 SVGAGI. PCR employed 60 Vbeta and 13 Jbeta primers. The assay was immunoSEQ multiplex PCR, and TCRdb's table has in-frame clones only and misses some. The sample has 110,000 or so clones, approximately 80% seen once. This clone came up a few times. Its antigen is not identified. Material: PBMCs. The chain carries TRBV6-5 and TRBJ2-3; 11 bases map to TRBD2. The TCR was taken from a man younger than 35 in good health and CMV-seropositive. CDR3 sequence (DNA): TGTGCCAGCAGATTAGCGGGGGGGCCGACAGATACGCAGTATTTT. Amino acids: CASRLAGGPTDTQYF.